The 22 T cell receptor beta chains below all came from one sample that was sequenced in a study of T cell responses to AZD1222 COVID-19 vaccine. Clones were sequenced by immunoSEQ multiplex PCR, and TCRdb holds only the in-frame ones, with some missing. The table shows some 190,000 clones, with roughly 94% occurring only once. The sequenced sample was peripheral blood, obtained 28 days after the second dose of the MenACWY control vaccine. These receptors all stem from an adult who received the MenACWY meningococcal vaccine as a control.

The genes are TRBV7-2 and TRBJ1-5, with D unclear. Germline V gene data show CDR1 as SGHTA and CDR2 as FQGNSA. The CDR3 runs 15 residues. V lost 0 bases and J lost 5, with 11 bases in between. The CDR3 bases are TGTGCCAGCAGCTTAGCCGGTAGGGTGCATCAGCCCCAGCATTTT. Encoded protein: CASSLAGRVHQPQHF.

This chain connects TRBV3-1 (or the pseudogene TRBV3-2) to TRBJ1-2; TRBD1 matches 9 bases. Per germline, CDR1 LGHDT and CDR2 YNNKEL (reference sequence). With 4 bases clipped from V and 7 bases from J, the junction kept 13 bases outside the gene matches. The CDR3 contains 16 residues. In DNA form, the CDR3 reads TGTGCCAGCAGCCCGAACAGGTGGACAGGGGTTCGTGGCTACACCTTC. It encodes CASSPNRWTGVRGYTF.

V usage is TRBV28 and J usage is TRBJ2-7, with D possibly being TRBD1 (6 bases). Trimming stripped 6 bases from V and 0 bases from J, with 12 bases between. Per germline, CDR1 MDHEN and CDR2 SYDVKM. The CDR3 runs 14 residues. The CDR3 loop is CASSVQGPSYEQYF. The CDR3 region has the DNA TGTGCCAGCAGCGTACAGGGACCCTCCTACGAGCAGTACTTC.

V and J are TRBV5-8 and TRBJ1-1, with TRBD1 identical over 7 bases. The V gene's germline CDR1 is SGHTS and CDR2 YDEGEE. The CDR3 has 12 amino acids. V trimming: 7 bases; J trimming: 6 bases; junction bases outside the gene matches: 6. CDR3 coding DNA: TGTGCCAGCCAGGGGGTGATCCCTGAAGCTTTCTTT. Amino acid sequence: CASQGVIPEAFF.

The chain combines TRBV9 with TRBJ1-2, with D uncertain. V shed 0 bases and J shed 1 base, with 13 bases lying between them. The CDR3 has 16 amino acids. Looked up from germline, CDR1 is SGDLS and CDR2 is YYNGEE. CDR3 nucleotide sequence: TGTGCCAGCAGCGTAGTAGCAGTCCCGCTTAACTATGGCTACACCTTC. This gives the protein CASSVVAVPLNYGYTF.

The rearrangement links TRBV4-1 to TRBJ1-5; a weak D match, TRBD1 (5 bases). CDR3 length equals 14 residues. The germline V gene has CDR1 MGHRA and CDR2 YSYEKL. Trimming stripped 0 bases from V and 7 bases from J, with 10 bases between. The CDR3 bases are TGCGCCAGCAGCCAAGATCCCAGGGTGCAGCCCCAGCATTTT. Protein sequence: CASSQDPRVQPQHF.

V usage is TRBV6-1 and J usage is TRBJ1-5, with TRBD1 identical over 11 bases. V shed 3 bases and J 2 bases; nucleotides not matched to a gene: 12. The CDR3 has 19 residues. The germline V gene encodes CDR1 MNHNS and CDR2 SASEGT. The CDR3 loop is CASSDLEGQGVWGNQPQHF. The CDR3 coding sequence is TGTGCCAGCAGTGATTTGGAGGGACAGGGGGTGTGGGGCAATCAGCCCCAGCATTTT.

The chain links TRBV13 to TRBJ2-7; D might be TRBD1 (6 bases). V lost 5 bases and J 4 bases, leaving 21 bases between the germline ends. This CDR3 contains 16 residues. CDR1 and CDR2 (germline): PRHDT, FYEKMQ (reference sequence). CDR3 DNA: TGTGCCAGCAGCCATGGTTCACAGGGCCTAGGTTACGAGCAGTACTTC. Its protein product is CASSHGSQGLGYEQYF.

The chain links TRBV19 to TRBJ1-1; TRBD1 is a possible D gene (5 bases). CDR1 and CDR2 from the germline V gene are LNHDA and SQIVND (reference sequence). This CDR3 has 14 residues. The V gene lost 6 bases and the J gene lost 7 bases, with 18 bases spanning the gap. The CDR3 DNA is TGTGCCAGTAGACTGTTCCGTCTTGGGGGTGAAGCTTTCTTT. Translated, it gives CASRLFRLGGEAFF. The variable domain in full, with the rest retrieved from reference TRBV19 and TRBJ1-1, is DGGITQSPKYLFRKEGQNVTLSCEQNLNHDAMYWYRQDPGQGLRLIYYSQIVNDFQKGDIAEGYSVSREKKESFPLTVTSAQKNPTAFYLCASRLFRLGGEAFFGQGTRLTVV.

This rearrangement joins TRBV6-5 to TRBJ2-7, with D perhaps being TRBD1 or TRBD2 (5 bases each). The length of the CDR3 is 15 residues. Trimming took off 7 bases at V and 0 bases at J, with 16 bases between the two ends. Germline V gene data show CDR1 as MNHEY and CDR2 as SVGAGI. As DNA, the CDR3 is TGTGCCAGCATAACCGGGACCGCAAGCTCCTACGAGCAGTACTTC. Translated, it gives CASITGTASSYEQYF.

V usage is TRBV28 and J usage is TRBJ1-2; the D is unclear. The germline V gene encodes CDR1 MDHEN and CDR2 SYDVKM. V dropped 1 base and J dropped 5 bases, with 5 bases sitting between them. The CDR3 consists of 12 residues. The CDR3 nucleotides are TGTGCCAGCAGTTTATTCGGGTATGGCTACACCTTC. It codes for CASSLFGYGYTF.

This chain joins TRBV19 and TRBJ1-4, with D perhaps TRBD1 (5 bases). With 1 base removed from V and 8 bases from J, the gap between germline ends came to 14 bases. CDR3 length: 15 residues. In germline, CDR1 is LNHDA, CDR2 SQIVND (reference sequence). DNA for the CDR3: TGTGCCAGTAGTATAGCCGCGGGGACCCGCGAAAAACTGTTTTTT. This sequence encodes CASSIAAGTREKLFF.

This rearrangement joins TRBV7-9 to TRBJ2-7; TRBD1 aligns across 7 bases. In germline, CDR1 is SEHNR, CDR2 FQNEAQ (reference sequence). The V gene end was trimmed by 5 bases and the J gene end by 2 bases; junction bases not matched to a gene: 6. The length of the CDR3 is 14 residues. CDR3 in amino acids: CASSSRQGAYEQYF. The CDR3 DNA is TGTGCCAGCAGCAGTAGACAGGGTGCCTACGAGCAGTACTTC.

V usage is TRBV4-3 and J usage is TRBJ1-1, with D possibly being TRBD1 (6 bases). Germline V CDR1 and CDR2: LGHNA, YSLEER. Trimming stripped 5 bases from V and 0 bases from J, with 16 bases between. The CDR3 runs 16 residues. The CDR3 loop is CASSARGTSMNTEAFF. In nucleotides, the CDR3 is TGCGCCAGCAGCGCTAGGGGGACCTCAATGAACACTGAAGCTTTCTTT.

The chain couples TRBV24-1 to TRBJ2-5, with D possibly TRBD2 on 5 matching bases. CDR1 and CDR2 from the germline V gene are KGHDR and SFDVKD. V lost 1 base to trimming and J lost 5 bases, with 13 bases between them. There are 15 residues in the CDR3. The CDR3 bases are TGTGCCACCAGTGATTTTAAGGCGGGTGCGGAGACCCAGTACTTC. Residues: CATSDFKAGAETQYF.

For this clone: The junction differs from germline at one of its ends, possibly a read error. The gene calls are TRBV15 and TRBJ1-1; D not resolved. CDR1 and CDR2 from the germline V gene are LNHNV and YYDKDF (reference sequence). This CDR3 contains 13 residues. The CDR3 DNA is TGTGCCACCAGCAGAGACCGGAACGCTGAAGCTTTCTTT. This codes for CATSRDRNAEAFF. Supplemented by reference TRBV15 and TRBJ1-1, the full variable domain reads DAMVIQNPRYQVTQFGKPVTLSCSQTLNHNVMYWYQQKSSQAPKLLFHYYDKDFNNEADTPDNFQSRRPNTSFCFLDIRSPGLGDTAMYLCATSRDRNAEAFFGQGTRLTVV.

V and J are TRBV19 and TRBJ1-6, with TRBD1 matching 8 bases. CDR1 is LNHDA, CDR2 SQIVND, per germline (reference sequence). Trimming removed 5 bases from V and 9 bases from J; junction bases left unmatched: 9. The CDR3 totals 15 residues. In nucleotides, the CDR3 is TGTGCCAGTAGTGCCGGGACAGGAGGGTCTTCACCCCTCCACTTT. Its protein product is CASSAGTGGSSPLHF.

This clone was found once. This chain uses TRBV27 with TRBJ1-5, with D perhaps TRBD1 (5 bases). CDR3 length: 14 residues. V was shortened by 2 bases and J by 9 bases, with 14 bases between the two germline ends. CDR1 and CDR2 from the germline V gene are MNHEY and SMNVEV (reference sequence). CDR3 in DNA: TGTGCCAGCAGTTTAAAAGGGGCCGGGTGGCCCCAGCATTTT. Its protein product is CASSLKGAGWPQHF.

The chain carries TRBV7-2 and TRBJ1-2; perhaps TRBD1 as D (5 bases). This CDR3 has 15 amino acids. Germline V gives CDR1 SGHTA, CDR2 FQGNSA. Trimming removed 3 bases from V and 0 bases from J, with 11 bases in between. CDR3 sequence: CASSFQGNPNYGYTF. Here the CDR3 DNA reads TGTGCCAGCAGCTTTCAGGGAAACCCTAACTATGGCTACACCTTC.

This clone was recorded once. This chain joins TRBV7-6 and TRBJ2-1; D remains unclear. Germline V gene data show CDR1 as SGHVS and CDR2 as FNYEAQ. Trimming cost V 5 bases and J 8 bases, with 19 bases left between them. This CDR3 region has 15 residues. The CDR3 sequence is CASSLSNPNADEQFF. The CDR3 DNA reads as TGTGCCAGCAGCCTCAGTAACCCGAATGCCGATGAGCAGTTCTTC.

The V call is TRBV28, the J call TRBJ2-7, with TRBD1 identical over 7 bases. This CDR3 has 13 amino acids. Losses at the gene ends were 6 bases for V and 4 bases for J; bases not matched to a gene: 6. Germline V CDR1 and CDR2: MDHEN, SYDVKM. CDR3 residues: CASSPRDSYEQYF. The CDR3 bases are TGTGCCAGCAGCCCCCGGGACAGTTACGAGCAGTACTTC.

The CDR3 DNA sequence: TGTGCCAGTAGTAGTTCGGAACTCGAGGGAAGTGGGACTGAAGCTTTCTTT. Its protein is CASSSSELEGSGTEAFF. V and J are TRBV19 and TRBJ1-1, with D hard to call. Germline values: CDR1 LNHDA, CDR2 SQIVND (reference sequence). The V end lost 4 bases, the J end lost 5 bases, and 23 bases lay between the germline ends. CDR3 length equals 17 residues. Full variable domain (rest looked up from reference TRBV19 and TRBJ1-1): DGGITQSPKYLFRKEGQNVTLSCEQNLNHDAMYWYRQDPGQGLRLIYYSQIVNDFQKGDIAEGYSVSREKKESFPLTVTSAQKNPTAFYLCASSSSELEGSGTEAFFGQGTRLTVV.